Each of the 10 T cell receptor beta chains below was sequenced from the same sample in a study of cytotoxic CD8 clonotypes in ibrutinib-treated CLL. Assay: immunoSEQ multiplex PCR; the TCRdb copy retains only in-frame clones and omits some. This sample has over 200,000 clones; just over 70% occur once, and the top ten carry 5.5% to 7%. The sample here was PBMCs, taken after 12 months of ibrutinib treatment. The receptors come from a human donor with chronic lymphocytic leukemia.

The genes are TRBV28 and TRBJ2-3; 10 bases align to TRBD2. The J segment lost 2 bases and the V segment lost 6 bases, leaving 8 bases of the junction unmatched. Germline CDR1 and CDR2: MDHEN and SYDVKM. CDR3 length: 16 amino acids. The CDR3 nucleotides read TGTGCCAGCAGGAGAGGGGGACTAGCGCTCACAGATACGCAGTATTTT. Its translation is CASRRGGLALTDTQYF.

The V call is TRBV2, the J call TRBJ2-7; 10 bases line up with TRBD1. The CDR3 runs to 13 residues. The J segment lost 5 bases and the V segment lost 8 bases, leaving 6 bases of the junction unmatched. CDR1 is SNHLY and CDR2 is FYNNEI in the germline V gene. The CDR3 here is CASLRDRGNEQYF. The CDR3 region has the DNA TGTGCCAGCCTACGGGACAGGGGCAACGAGCAGTACTTC.

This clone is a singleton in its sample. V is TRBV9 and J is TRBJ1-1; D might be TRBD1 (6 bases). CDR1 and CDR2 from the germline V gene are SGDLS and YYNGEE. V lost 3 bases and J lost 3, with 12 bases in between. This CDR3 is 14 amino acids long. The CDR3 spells CASSAQGGDTEAFF. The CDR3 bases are TGTGCCAGCAGCGCACAGGGAGGGGACACTGAAGCTTTCTTT.

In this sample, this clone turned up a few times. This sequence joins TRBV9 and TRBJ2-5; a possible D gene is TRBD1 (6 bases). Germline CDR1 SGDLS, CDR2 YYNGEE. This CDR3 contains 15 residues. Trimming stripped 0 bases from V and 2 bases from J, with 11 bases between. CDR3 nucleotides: TGTGCCAGCAGCGTAGTCCCGACAGGACAAGAGACCCAGTACTTC. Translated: CASSVVPTGQETQYF.

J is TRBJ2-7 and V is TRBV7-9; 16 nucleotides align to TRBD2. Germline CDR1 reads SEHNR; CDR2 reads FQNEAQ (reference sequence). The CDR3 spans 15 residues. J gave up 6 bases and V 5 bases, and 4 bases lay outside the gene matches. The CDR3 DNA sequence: TGTGCCAGCAGCCACGGGACTAGCGGGAGGGTCGAGCAGTACTTC. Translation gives CASSHGTSGRVEQYF.

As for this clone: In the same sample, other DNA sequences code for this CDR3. CDR3 amino acids: CASSLTDTQYF. CDR3 DNA sequence: TGCGCCAGCAGCTTGACAGATACGCAGTATTTT. This chain links TRBV5-1 with TRBJ2-3; no clear D gene. In germline, CDR1 is SGHRS, CDR2 YFSETQ. V was pared by 1 base and J by 3 bases, with 0 bases between. The CDR3 consists of 11 residues.

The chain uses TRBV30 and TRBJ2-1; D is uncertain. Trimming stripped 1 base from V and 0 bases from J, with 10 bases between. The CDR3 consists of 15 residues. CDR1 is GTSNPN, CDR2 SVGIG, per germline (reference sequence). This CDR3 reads CAWSGGSSSYNEQFF. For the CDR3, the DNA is TGTGCCTGGAGTGGAGGTTCTAGCTCCTACAATGAGCAGTTCTTC.

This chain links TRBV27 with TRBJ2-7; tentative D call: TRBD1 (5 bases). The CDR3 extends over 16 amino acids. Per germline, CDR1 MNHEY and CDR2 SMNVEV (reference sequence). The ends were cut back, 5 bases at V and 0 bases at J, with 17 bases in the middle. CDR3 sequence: CASSPLDSLFSYEQYF. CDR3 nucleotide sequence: TGTGCCAGCAGTCCCCTCGACAGTCTATTCTCCTACGAGCAGTACTTC.

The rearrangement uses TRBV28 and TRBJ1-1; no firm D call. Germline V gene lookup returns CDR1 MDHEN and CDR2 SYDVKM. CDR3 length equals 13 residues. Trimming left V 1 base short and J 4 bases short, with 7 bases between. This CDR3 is CASSLFGTTEAFF. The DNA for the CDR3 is TGTGCCAGCAGTTTATTCGGCACCACTGAAGCTTTCTTT.

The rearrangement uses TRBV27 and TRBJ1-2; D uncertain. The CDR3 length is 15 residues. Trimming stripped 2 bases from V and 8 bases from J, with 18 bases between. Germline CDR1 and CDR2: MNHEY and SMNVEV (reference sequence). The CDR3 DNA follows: TGTGCCAGCAGTTTAAGTTTCGAGGGCCGATACGGCTACACCTTC. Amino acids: CASSLSFEGRYGYTF.